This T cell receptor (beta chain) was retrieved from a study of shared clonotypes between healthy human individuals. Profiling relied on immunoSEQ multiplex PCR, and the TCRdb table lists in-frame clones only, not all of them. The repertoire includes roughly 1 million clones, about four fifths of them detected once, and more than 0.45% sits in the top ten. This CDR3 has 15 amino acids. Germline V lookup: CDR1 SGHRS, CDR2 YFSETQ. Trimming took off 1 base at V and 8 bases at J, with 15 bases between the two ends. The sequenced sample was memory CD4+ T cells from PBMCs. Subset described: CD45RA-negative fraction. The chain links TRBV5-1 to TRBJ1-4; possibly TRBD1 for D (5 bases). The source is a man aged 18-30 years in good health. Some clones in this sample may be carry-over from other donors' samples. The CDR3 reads CASSLTTRGAEKLFF. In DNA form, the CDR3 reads TGCGCCAGCAGCTTGACGACCCGAGGGGCCGAAAAACTGTTTTTT.